The source of this TCR beta chain is a study of blood T cell repertoires in COVID-19. As for the study in general: COVID-19 samples from acute and convalescent phases originated in the United States, Italy and Spain. T cells, B-cell-depleted T cells, or PBMCs supplied cDNA or gDNA.

The CDR3 has 13 amino acids. Trimming removed 2 bases from V and 5 bases from J, with 10 bases in between. Germline values: CDR1 SGDLS, CDR2 YYNGEE. Original handling: Counts of nucleated cells, estimated from reference gene primer amplification, were obtained. Sequencing used immunoSEQ multiplex PCR; TCRdb keeps in-frame clones, though not all of them. Clone size and the V and J calls come from that table; the DNA yielded D and trimming. The sample lists under 300,000 clones; 70% to 85% were seen once. The sequenced sample was peripheral blood. The clonotype was recovered from a woman in her forties with active or convalescent COVID-19. The rearrangement links TRBV9 to TRBJ1-1; D perhaps matches TRBD1 (6 bases). In DNA, the CDR3 is TGTGCCAGCAGCGTTCAGGACAGTACTGAAGCTTTCTTT. Amino acids: CASSVQDSTEAFF.